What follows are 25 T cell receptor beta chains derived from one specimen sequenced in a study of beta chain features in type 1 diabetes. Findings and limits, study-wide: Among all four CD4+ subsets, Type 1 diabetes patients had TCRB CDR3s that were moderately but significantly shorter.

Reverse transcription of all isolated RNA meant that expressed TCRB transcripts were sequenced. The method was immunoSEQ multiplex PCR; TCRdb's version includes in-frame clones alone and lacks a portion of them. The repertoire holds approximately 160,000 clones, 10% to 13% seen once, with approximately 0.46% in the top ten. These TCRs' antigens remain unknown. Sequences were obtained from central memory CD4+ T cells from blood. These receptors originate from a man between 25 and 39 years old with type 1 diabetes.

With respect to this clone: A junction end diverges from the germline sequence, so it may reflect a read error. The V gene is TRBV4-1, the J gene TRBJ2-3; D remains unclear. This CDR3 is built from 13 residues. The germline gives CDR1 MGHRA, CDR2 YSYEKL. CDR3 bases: TGCGCCAGCAACCAAGAGGAAGCGGATACGCAGTATTTT. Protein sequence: CASNQEEADTQYF.

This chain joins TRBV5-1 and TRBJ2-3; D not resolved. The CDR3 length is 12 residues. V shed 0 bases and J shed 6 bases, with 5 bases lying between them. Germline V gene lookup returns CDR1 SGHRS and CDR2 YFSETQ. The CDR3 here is CASSLALDTQYF. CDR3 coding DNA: TGCGCCAGCAGCTTGGCCTTGGATACGCAGTATTTT.

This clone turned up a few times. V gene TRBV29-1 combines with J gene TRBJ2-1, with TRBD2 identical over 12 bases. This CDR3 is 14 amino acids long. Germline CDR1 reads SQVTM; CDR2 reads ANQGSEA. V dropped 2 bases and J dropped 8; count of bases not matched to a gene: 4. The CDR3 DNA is TGCAGCGTTGAAACTCCTAGCGGGAGGGATGAGCAGTTCTTC. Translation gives CSVETPSGRDEQFF.

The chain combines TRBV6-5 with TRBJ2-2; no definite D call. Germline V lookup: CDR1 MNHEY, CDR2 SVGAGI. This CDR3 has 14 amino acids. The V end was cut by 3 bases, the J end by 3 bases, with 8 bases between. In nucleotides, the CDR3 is TGTGCCAGCAGTTATACCCGGTACACCGGGGAGCTGTTTTTT. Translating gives CASSYTRYTGELFF.

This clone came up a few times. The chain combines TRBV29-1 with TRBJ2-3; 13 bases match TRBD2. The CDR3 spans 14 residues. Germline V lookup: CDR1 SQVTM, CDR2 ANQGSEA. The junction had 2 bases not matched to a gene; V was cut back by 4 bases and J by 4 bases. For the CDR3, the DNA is TGCAGCGTTGGGACTAGCGGGAGCCCAGATACGCAGTATTTT. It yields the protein CSVGTSGSPDTQYF.

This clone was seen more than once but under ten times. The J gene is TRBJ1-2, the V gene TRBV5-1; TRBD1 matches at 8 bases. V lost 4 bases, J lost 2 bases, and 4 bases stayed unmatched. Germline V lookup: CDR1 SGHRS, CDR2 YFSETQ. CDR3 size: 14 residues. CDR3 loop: CASSGQGGNYGYTF. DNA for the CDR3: TGCGCCAGCAGCGGACAGGGTGGAAACTATGGCTACACCTTC. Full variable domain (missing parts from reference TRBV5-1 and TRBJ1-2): KAGVTQTPRYLIKTRGQQVTLSCSPISGHRSVSWYQQTPGQGLQFLFEYFSETQRNKGNFPGRFSGRQFSNSRSEMNVSTLELGDSALYLCASSGQGGNYGYTFGSGTRLTVV.

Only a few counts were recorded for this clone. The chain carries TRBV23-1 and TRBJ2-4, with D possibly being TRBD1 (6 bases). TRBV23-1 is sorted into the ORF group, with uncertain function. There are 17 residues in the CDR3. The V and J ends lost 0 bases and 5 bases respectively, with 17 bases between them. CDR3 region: CASSQSSLGALENIQYF. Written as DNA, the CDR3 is TGCGCCAGCAGTCAATCGTCTCTGGGGGCATTGGAAAACATTCAGTACTTC.

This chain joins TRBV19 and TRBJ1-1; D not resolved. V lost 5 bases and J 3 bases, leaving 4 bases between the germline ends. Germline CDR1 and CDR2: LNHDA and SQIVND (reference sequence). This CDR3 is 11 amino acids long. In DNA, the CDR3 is TGTGCCAGTAGTCATTACACTGAAGCTTTCTTT. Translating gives CASSHYTEAFF. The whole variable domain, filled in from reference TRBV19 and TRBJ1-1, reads DGGITQSPKYLFRKEGQNVTLSCEQNLNHDAMYWYRQDPGQGLRLIYYSQIVNDFQKGDIAEGYSVSREKKESFPLTVTSAQKNPTAFYLCASSHYTEAFFGQGTRLTVV.

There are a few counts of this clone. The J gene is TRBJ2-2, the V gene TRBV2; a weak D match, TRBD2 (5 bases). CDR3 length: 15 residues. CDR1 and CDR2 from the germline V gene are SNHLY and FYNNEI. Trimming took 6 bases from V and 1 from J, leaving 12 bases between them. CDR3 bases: TGTGCCAGCAGGAGGGTCGGCGGGAACACCGGGGAGCTGTTTTTT. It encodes CASRRVGGNTGELFF. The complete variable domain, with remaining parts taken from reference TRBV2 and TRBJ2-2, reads EPEVTQTPSHQVTQMGQEVILRCVPISNHLYFYWYRQILGQKVEFLVSFYNNEISEKSEIFDDQFSVERPDGSNFTLKIRSTKLEDSAMYFCASRRVGGNTGELFFGEGSRLTVL.

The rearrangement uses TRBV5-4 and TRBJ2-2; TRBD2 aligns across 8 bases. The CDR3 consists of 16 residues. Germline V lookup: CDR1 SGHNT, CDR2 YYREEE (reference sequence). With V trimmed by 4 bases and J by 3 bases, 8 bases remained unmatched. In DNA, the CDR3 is TGTGCCAGCAGCCCCTCCGGGACTAGAGACACCGGGGAGCTGTTTTTT. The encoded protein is CASSPSGTRDTGELFF.

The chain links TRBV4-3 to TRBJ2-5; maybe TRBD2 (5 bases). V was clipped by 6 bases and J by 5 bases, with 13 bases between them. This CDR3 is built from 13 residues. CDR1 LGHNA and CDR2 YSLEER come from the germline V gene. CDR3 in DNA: TGCGCCAGCAGAGGTAGCAGCGGCGAGACCCAGTACTTC. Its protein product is CASRGSSGETQYF.

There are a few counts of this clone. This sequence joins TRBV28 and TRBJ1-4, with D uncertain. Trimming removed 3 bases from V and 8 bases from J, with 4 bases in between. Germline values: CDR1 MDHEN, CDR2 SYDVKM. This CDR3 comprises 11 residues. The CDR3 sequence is CASSFKEKLFF. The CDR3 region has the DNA TGTGCCAGCAGTTTTAAAGAAAAACTGTTTTTT.

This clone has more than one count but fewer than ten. CDR3 amino acids: CASSLLGLADDNKYF. CDR3 DNA: TGTGCCAGCAGCTTGTTGGGACTAGCCGATGATAATAAGTATTTT. The V gene is TRBV5-4, the J gene TRBJ2-3, with 9 nucleotides matching TRBD2. CDR1 is SGHNT and CDR2 is YYREEE in the germline V gene (reference sequence). The CDR3 has 15 residues. The ends lost 1 base at V and 13 bases at J; junction bases unmatched: 13.

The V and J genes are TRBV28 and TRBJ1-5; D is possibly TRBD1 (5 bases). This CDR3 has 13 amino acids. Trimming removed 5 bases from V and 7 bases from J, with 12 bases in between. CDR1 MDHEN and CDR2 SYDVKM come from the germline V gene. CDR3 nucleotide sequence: TGTGCCAGCAGTCTCAGGGAACGGCAGCCCCAGCATTTT. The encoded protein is CASSLRERQPQHF.

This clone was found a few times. CDR3 nucleotide sequence: TGTGCCAGTAGTTCCCGACAGGGGGTTACTGGGGCCAACGTCCTGACTTTC. It codes for CASSSRQGVTGANVLTF. The chain links TRBV19 to TRBJ2-6; 9 bases agree with TRBD1. Germline loops: CDR1 LNHDA, CDR2 SQIVND (reference sequence). The CDR3 loop spans 17 amino acids. V trimming: 5 bases; J trimming: 2 bases; junction bases outside the gene matches: 7.

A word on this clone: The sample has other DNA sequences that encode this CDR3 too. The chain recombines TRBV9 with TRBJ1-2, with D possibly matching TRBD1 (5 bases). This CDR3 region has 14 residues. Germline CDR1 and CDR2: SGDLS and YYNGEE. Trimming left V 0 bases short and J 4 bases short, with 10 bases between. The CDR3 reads CASSVVEGSYGYTF. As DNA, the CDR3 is TGTGCCAGCAGCGTAGTGGAGGGGTCCTATGGCTACACCTTC.

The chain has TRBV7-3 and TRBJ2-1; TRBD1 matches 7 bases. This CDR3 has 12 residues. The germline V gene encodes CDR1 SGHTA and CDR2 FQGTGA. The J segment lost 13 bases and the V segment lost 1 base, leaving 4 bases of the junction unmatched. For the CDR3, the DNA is TGTGCCAGCAGCTTAAACAGGGGCCCTCAGTTCTTC. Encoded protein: CASSLNRGPQFF.

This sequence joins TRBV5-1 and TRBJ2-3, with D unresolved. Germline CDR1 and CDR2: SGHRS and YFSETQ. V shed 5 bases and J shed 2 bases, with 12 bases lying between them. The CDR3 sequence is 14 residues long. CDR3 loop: CASSAQQYTDTQYF. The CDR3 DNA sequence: TGCGCCAGCAGTGCCCAACAGTACACAGATACGCAGTATTTT.

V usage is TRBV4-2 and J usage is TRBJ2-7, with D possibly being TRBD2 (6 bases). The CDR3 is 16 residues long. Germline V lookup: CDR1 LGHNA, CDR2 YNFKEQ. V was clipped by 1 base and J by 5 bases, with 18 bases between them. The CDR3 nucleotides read TGTGCCAGCAGCCAAGCTTCAGGTTCGGGAGCCAACGAGCAGTACTTC. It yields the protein CASSQASGSGANEQYF.

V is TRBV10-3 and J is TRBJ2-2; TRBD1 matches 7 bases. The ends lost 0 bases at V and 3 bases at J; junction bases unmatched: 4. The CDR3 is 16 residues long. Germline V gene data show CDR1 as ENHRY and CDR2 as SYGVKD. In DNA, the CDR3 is TGTGCCATCAGTGAGTCGACAGGGATCGACACCGGGGAGCTGTTTTTT. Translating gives CAISESTGIDTGELFF.

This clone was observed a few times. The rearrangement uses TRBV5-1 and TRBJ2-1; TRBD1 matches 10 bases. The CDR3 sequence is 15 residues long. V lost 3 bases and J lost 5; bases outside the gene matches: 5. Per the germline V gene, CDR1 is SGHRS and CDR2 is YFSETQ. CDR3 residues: CASSSDRGYHNEQFF. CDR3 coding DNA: TGCGCCAGCAGCTCGGACAGGGGGTATCACAATGAGCAGTTCTTC.

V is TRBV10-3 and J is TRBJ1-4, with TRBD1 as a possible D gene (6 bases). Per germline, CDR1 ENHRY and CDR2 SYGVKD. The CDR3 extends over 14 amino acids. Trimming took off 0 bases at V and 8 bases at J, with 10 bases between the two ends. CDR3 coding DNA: TGTGCCATCAGTGAGTCAACAGGGCTCGAAAAACTGTTTTTT. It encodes CAISESTGLEKLFF.

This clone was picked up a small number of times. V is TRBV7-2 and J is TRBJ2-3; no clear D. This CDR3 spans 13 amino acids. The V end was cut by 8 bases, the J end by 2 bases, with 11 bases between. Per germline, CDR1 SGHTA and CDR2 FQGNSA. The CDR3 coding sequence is TGTGCCAGCGCACCAGACTTCACAGATACGCAGTATTTT. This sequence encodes CASAPDFTDTQYF. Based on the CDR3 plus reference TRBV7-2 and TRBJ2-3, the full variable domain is GAGVSQSPSNKVTEKGKDVELRCDPISGHTALYWYRQSLGQGLEFLIYFQGNSAPDKSGLPSDRFSAERTGGSVSTLTIQRTQQEDSAVYLCASAPDFTDTQYFGPGTRLTVL.

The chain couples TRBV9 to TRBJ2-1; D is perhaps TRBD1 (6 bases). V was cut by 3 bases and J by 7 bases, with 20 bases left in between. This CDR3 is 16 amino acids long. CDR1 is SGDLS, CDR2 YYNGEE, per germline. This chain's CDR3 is CASSGNRVYSHNEQFF. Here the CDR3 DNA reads TGTGCCAGCAGCGGGAACAGGGTCTATTCACATAATGAGCAGTTCTTC. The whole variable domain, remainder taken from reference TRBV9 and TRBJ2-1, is DSGVTQTPKHLITATGQRVTLRCSPRSGDLSVYWYQQSLDQGLQFLIQYYNGEERAKGNILERFSAQQFPDLHSELNLSSLELGDSALYFCASSGNRVYSHNEQFFGPGTRLTVL.

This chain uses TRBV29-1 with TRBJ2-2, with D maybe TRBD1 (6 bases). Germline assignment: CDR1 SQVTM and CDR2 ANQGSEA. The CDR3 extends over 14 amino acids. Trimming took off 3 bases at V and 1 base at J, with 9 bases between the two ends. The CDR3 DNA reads TGCAGCGTTGAGGGGGCAGGGAACACCGGGGAGCTGTTTTTT. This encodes CSVEGAGNTGELFF.